These 23 T cell receptor beta chains share one sample of origin, sequenced in a study of radiation and T cells in renal cell carcinoma. The time point here: blood 2 weeks post-SBRT. Treatment indicated: 15 Gy SBRT to primary tumor, nephrectomy 4 weeks later. The protocol was immunoSEQ multiplex PCR, while the TCRdb copy is restricted to in-frame clones and leaves out a portion. The sample lists some 120,000 clones; 88% were seen once. The starting material was blood, obtained from a patient whose treatment included radiotherapy and nephrectomy. The receptor source for this set is a woman between 65 and 79 years old with renal cell carcinoma.

This rearrangement joins TRBV5-3 to TRBJ1-2; 9 bases are a match to TRBD1. TRBV5-3 is an ORF; its function is uncertain. The CDR3 length is 14 residues. J was trimmed by 6 bases and V by 0 bases; bases with no gene match: 3. CDR3 DNA sequence: TGTGCCAGAAGCTTGGACAGGGGGCGGCATGGCTACACCTTC. Translating it yields CARSLDRGRHGYTF.

This chain connects TRBV5-1 to TRBJ2-7; the match to TRBD2 covers 9 bases. The V gene end was trimmed by 3 bases and the J gene end by 1 base; junction bases not matched to a gene: 8. This CDR3 is 16 amino acids long. The germline CDR1 and CDR2 sequences are SGHRS and YFSETQ. CDR3 nucleotides: TGCGCCAGCAGCTACTTAGCGGGGGCACTGTCCTACGAGCAGTACTTC. Translating it yields CASSYLAGALSYEQYF.

The chain links TRBV15 to TRBJ2-7; the match to TRBD1 covers 8 bases. Germline V gene lookup returns CDR1 LNHNV and CDR2 YYDKDF (reference sequence). There are 15 residues in the CDR3. V shed 3 bases and J 5 bases; nucleotides not matched to a gene: 9. The CDR3 sequence is CATSSRGRQGNEQYF. In DNA form, the CDR3 reads TGTGCCACCAGCAGCCGGGGACGACAGGGGAACGAGCAGTACTTC.

The chain recombines TRBV2 with TRBJ2-1, with D unresolved. This CDR3 contains 16 residues. Germline CDR1 is SNHLY and CDR2 is FYNNEI. The V end was cut by 1 base, the J end by 3 bases, with 13 bases between. The CDR3 reads CASSEGGTARYNEQFF. In DNA form, the CDR3 reads TGTGCCAGCAGTGAAGGGGGAACAGCCCGCTACAATGAGCAGTTCTTC.

The J gene is TRBJ1-5, the V gene TRBV30; D might be TRBD1 (5 bases). CDR3 size: 14 residues. The V gene's germline CDR1 is GTSNPN and CDR2 SVGIG (reference sequence). Trimming stripped 7 bases from V and 4 bases from J, with 17 bases between. As DNA, the CDR3 is TGTGCCTACACGACCGGGACCGATAATCAGCCCCAGCATTTT. Translated, it gives CAYTTGTDNQPQHF.

This chain connects TRBV11-2 to TRBJ1-1, with D uncertain. Germline V lookup: CDR1 SGHAT, CDR2 FQNNGV. Trimming cost V 5 bases and J 2 bases, with 6 bases left between them. The CDR3 totals 12 residues. This CDR3 is CASSPPNTEAFF. The CDR3 DNA follows: TGTGCCAGCAGCCCTCCAAACACTGAAGCTTTCTTT.

The V gene is TRBV30, the J gene TRBJ1-1; TRBD1 agrees at 10 bases. Germline CDR1 reads GTSNPN; CDR2 reads SVGIG (reference sequence). The V segment lost 4 bases and the J segment 5 bases; nucleotides outside the gene matches: 4. The CDR3 covers 13 residues. DNA for the CDR3: TGTGCCTGGAACCGGGACAGGGGAACTGAAGCTTTCTTT. It translates to CAWNRDRGTEAFF.

The rearrangement uses TRBV5-1 and TRBJ1-1; D remains unclear. Deletions cut 3 bases from V and 6 bases from J, with 9 bases between. The germline V gene encodes CDR1 SGHRS and CDR2 YFSETQ. The CDR3 has 12 amino acids. The CDR3 is CASSSTGPEAFF. DNA for the CDR3: TGCGCCAGCAGCTCGACCGGCCCTGAAGCTTTCTTT.

J is TRBJ2-3 and V is TRBV7-2; 15 nucleotides agree with TRBD2. Per the germline V gene, CDR1 is SGHTA and CDR2 is FQGNSA. This CDR3 spans 19 amino acids. V was pared by 5 bases and J by 1 base, with 10 bases of the junction left unmatched. Here the CDR3 reads CASSPGTSGGPRGTDTQYF. The CDR3 nucleotides read TGTGCCAGCAGCCCCGGGACTAGCGGGGGGCCGAGGGGCACAGATACGCAGTATTTT.

This clone came up once. The rearrangement uses TRBV7-2 and TRBJ2-3, with 8 bases aligning to TRBD2. Germline CDR1 is SGHTA and CDR2 is FQGNSA. CDR3 length: 16 amino acids. V was clipped by 1 base and J by 2 bases; unmatched bases: 5. DNA for the CDR3: TGTGCCAGCAGCTTAGATCCAGCGGGGGCCACAGATACGCAGTATTTT. Translated: CASSLDPAGATDTQYF.

The chain has TRBV28 and TRBJ2-1, with D possibly TRBD2 on 6 matching bases. Germline V gene data show CDR1 as MDHEN and CDR2 as SYDVKM. The CDR3 runs to 14 residues. Deletions cut 5 bases from V and 5 bases from J, with 13 bases between. The CDR3 protein is CASSPPGGDNEQFF. Here the CDR3 DNA reads TGTGCCAGCAGTCCCCCCGGGGGAGACAATGAGCAGTTCTTC.

The chain carries TRBV7-2 and TRBJ1-1; TRBD1 aligns across 9 bases. CDR1 is SGHTA, CDR2 FQGNSA, per germline. CDR3 size: 17 residues. The ends lost 4 bases at V and 5 bases at J; junction bases unmatched: 14. The CDR3 here is CASSSGGTGFKRTEAFF. The CDR3 DNA reads as TGTGCCAGCAGCTCAGGGGGGACAGGGTTTAAGAGGACTGAAGCTTTCTTT.

The chain is built from TRBV19 and TRBJ2-7, with TRBD1 matching 7 bases. The germline gives CDR1 LNHDA, CDR2 SQIVND (reference sequence). Trimming at V came to 4 bases and at J to 5 bases, leaving 5 bases not matched to a gene. There are 13 residues in the CDR3. CDR3 sequence (DNA): TGTGCCAGTAGTAACGTCAGGGGGAACGAGCAGTACTTC. Its protein product is CASSNVRGNEQYF. Using reference TRBV19 and TRBJ2-7 for the parts outside the CDR3, the full variable domain is DGGITQSPKYLFRKEGQNVTLSCEQNLNHDAMYWYRQDPGQGLRLIYYSQIVNDFQKGDIAEGYSVSREKKESFPLTVTSAQKNPTAFYLCASSNVRGNEQYFGPGTRLTVT.

This rearrangement joins TRBV14 to TRBJ1-1; D is undetermined. The CDR3 is 17 amino acids. V was clipped by 4 bases and J by 0 bases, with 18 bases between them. Looked up from germline, CDR1 is SGHDN and CDR2 is FVKESK. The CDR3 protein is CASSPGPPAPMNTEAFF. CDR3 sequence (DNA): TGTGCCAGCAGCCCCGGACCTCCAGCCCCTATGAACACTGAAGCTTTCTTT.

The chain links TRBV5-4 to TRBJ2-2; D is undetermined. The germline V gene encodes CDR1 SGHNT and CDR2 YYREEE (reference sequence). The length of the CDR3 is 14 residues. V was trimmed by 5 bases and J by 1 base, leaving 9 bases between them. The CDR3 region is CASSSKGNTGELFF. The CDR3 DNA follows: TGTGCCAGCAGTTCTAAGGGGAACACCGGGGAGCTGTTTTTT.

This clone has a single count. This chain joins TRBV5-4 and TRBJ1-4, with D perhaps TRBD1 (5 bases). From germline, CDR1 is SGHNT and CDR2 YYREEE (reference sequence). The CDR3 has 13 amino acids. Trimming removed 4 bases at V and 8 bases at J, with 12 bases between. The chain's CDR3 is CASSRGLIEKLFF. Here the CDR3 DNA reads TGTGCCAGCAGCCGGGGCTTAATCGAAAAACTGTTTTTT. Supplemented by reference TRBV5-4 and TRBJ1-4, the full variable domain reads ETGVTQSPTHLIKTRGQQVTLRCSSQSGHNTVSWYQQALGQGPQFIFQYYREEENGRGNFPPRFSGLQFPNYSSELNVNALELDDSALYLCASSRGLIEKLFFGSGTQLSVL.

The V and J genes are TRBV6-1 and TRBJ2-1; unclear D gene. The CDR3 has 13 residues. Germline CDR1 MNHNS, CDR2 SASEGT. Trimming pared 4 bases from V and 10 bases from J, leaving 14 bases between. Here the CDR3 reads CASSVGPLGEQFF. The CDR3 DNA follows: TGTGCCAGCAGTGTCGGGCCCCTCGGGGAGCAGTTCTTC.

The V call is TRBV15, the J call TRBJ1-5; 7 bases match TRBD1. The CDR3 extends over 14 amino acids. From germline, CDR1 is LNHNV and CDR2 YYDKDF (reference sequence). V shed 5 bases and J 6 bases; nucleotides not matched to a gene: 7. The CDR3 here is CATSLTGRSQPQHF. The DNA for the CDR3 is TGTGCCACCAGCCTGACAGGGAGAAGTCAGCCCCAGCATTTT.

The chain is built from TRBV28 and TRBJ2-7, with D possibly called TRBD1 or TRBD2 (5 bases each). Trimming stripped 6 bases from V and 2 bases from J, with 14 bases between. This CDR3 contains 14 residues. Germline CDR1 reads MDHEN; CDR2 reads SYDVKM. Here the CDR3 DNA reads TGTGCCAGCAGGGGGACGGACCCTGCCTACGAGCAGTACTTC. Amino acids: CASRGTDPAYEQYF.

The chain has TRBV5-5 and TRBJ2-5, with D perhaps TRBD1 (5 bases). The germline V gene has CDR1 SGHKS and CDR2 YYEKEE (reference sequence). V was cut by 2 bases and J by 1 base, with 9 bases left in between. The CDR3 is 14 residues long. The CDR3, as DNA: TGTGCCAGCAGCTTCAATACAGGCCAAGAGACCCAGTACTTC. This encodes CASSFNTGQETQYF.

The rearrangement uses TRBV5-5 and TRBJ1-5; 7 positions agree with TRBD1. Germline loops: CDR1 SGHKS, CDR2 YYEKEE (reference sequence). Trimming took 4 bases from V and 5 from J; bases not matched to a gene: 6. This CDR3 contains 14 residues. This CDR3 is CASSPDRVDQPQHF. The CDR3 region has the DNA TGTGCCAGCAGCCCCGACAGGGTGGATCAGCCCCAGCATTTT.

This clone was detected only once. This sequence joins TRBV7-8 and TRBJ1-1; D remains ambiguous. The V gene lost 1 base and the J gene lost 5 bases, with 20 bases spanning the gap. CDR3 length: 17 residues. CDR1 and CDR2 (germline): SGHVS, FQNEAQ. The CDR3 protein is CASSLVLAYPTGTEAFF. DNA for the CDR3: TGTGCCAGCAGCTTAGTCCTGGCATATCCCACGGGGACTGAAGCTTTCTTT. Full variable domain (outside the CDR3, taken from reference TRBV7-8 and TRBJ1-1): GAGVSQSPRYKVAKRGQDVALRCDPISGHVSLFWYQQALGQGPEFLTYFQNEAQLDKSGLPSDRFFAERPEGSVSTLKIQRTQQEDSAVYLCASSLVLAYPTGTEAFFGQGTRLTVV.

The chain employs TRBV5-1 and TRBJ2-1, with 7 nucleotides matching TRBD2. CDR3 size: 16 residues. V lost 4 bases and J lost 7; bases outside the gene matches: 14. The germline V gene encodes CDR1 SGHRS and CDR2 YFSETQ. CDR3 protein: CASSPQGAAGLNEQFF. The CDR3 DNA reads TGCGCCAGCAGCCCACAAGGGGCAGCGGGGTTGAATGAGCAGTTCTTC.